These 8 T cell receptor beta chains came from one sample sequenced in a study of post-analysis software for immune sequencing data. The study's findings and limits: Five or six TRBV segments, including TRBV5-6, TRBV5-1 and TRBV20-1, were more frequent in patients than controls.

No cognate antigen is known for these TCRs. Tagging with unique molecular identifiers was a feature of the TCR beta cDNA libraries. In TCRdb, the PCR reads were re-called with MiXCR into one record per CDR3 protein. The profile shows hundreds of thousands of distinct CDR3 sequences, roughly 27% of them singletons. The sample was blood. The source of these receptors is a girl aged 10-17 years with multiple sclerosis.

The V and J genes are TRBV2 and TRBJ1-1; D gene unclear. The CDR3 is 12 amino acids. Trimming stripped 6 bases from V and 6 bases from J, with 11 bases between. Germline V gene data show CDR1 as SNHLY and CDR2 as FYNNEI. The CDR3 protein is CASRIDGSEAFF. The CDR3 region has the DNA TGTGCCAGCAGAATAGACGGTTCTGAAGCTTTCTTT.

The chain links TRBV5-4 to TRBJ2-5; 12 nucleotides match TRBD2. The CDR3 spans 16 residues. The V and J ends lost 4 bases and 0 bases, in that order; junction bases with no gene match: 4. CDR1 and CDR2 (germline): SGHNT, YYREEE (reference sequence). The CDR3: CASSAGLAGNQETQYF. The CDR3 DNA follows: TGTGCCAGCAGCGCGGGACTAGCGGGCAACCAAGAGACCCAGTACTTC.

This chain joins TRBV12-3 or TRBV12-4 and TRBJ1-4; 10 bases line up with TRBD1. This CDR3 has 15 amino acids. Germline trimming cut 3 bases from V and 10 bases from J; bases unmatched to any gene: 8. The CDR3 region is CASSFSGTGEGKLFF. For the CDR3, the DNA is TGTGCCAGCAGTTTTTCCGGGACAGGGGAAGGAAAACTGTTTTTT.

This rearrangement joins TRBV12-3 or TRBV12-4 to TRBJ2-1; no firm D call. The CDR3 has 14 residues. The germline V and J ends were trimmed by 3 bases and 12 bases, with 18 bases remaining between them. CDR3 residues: CASSFPGVNSVQFF. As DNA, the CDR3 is TGTGCCAGCAGTTTTCCGGGCGTAAACTCCGTGCAGTTCTTC.

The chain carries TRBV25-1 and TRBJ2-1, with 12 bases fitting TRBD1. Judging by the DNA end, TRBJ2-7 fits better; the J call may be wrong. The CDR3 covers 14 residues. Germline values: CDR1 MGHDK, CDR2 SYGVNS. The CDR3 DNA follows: TGTGCCAGCAGCGGGACAGGGGGCTACAATGAGCAGTACTTC. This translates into CASSGTGGYNEQYF.

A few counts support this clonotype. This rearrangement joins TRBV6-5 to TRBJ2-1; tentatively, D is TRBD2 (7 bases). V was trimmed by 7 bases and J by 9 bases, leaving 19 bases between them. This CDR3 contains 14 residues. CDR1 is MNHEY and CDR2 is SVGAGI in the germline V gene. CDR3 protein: CASTEGGLCGEQFF. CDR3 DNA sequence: TGTGCCAGCACCGAAGGGGGACTATGCGGTGAGCAGTTCTTC.

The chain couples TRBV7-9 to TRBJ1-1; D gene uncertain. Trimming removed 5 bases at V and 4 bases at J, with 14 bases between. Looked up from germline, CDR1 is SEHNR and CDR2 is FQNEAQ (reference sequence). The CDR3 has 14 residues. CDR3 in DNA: TGTGCCAGCAGCCCCAGCCGTTCGAGCACTGAAGCTTTCTTT. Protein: CASSPSRSSTEAFF.

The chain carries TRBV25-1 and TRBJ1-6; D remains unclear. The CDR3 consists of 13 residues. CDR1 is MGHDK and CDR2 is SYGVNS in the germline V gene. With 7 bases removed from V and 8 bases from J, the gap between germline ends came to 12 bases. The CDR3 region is CASTQSLDSPLHF. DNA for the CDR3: TGTGCCAGCACCCAGTCCCTGGATTCACCCCTCCACTTT.